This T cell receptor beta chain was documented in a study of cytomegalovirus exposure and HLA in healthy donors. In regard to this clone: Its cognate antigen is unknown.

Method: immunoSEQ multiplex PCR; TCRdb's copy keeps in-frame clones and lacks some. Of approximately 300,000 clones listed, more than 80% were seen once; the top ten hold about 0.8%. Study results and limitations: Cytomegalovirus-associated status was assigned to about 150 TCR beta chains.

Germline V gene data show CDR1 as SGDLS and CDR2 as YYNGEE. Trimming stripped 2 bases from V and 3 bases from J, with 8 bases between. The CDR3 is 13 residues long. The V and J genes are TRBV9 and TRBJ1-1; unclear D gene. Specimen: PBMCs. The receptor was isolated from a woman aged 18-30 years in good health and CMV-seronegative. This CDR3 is CASSVDTDTEAFF. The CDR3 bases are TGTGCCAGCAGCGTTGACACAGACACTGAAGCTTTCTTT. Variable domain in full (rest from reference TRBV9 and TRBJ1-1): DSGVTQTPKHLITATGQRVTLRCSPRSGDLSVYWYQQSLDQGLQFLIQYYNGEERAKGNILERFSAQQFPDLHSELNLSSLELGDSALYFCASSVDTDTEAFFGQGTRLTVV.